This entry lists 23 T cell receptor beta chains sequenced from one sample in a study of blood T cell repertoires in COVID-19. Clones were read by immunoSEQ multiplex PCR, and TCRdb kept only the in-frame ones, dropping some. The sample includes approximately 160,000 clones, approximately 88% of them seen just once. Input material: peripheral blood. The receptor set was obtained from a woman in her sixties or seventies with acute or convalescent COVID-19.

The V and J genes are TRBV12-5 and TRBJ1-1; D gene unclear. Germline loops: CDR1 LGHNT, CDR2 FRNRAP. CDR3 length equals 14 residues. V lost 1 base and J lost 4, with 10 bases in between. The chain's CDR3 is CASGLGAGSTEAFF. CDR3 nucleotides: TGTGCTAGTGGTTTGGGGGCAGGCTCCACTGAAGCTTTCTTT.

The chain couples TRBV4-1 to TRBJ2-3, with TRBD1 as a possible D gene (6 bases). V lost 4 bases and J 2 bases, leaving 13 bases between the germline ends. This CDR3 contains 15 residues. Per germline, CDR1 MGHRA and CDR2 YSYEKL. Here the CDR3 DNA reads TGCGCCAGCAGCCCGGGACACCTTACCACAGATACGCAGTATTTT. It yields the protein CASSPGHLTTDTQYF.

The chain links TRBV7-8 to TRBJ2-3; D gene unclear. CDR3 length: 16 residues. Germline V CDR1 and CDR2: SGHVS, FQNEAQ. The V and J ends lost 4 bases and 2 bases respectively, with 16 bases between them. This chain's CDR3 is CASSSSLEQFTDTQYF. CDR3 sequence (DNA): TGTGCCAGCAGCTCCTCTCTAGAGCAGTTCACAGATACGCAGTATTTT.

The chain combines TRBV9 with TRBJ2-2, with 7 bases fitting TRBD1. The CDR3 contains 16 residues. The germline gives CDR1 SGDLS, CDR2 YYNGEE. Germline trimming cut 2 bases from V and 4 bases from J; bases unmatched to any gene: 8. The CDR3 DNA follows: TGTGCCAGCAGCGTTCCGACAGGGAAGGGCACCGGGGAGCTGTTTTTT. Its translation is CASSVPTGKGTGELFF.

The rearrangement links TRBV25-1 to TRBJ1-6; weak D call: TRBD1 (5 bases). Germline CDR1 and CDR2: MGHDK and SYGVNS. Trimming stripped 4 bases from V and 4 bases from J, with 8 bases between. The CDR3 is 14 amino acids. The CDR3 sequence: CASSGQSYNSPLHF. CDR3 bases: TGTGCCAGCAGTGGACAGAGTTATAATTCACCCCTCCACTTT.

There are a few counts of this clone. V gene TRBV5-5 combines with J gene TRBJ2-2; perhaps TRBD2 as D (5 bases). The CDR3 is 13 amino acids. Germline assignment: CDR1 SGHKS and CDR2 YYEKEE (reference sequence). Trimming removed 4 bases at V and 5 bases at J, with 9 bases between. The CDR3 sequence: CASSPRETGELFF. CDR3 bases: TGTGCCAGCAGCCCACGGGAAACCGGGGAGCTGTTTTTT.

The rearrangement joins TRBV6-5 to TRBJ1-6; 7 bases match TRBD1. CDR3 size: 15 residues. V shed 7 bases, J shed 10 bases, and the junction held 13 bases outside the gene matches. Germline V CDR1 and CDR2: MNHEY, SVGAGI. CDR3 loop: CASKPGQNLQSPLHF. The DNA for the CDR3 is TGTGCCAGCAAACCGGGACAGAATCTTCAGTCACCCCTCCACTTT.

V is TRBV6-5 and J is TRBJ1-5, with D maybe TRBD1 (6 bases). This CDR3 has 15 amino acids. V dropped 2 bases and J dropped 1 base, with 9 bases sitting between them. Germline assignment: CDR1 MNHEY and CDR2 SVGAGI. CDR3 bases: TGTGCCAGCAGTTACGACAGGTTGAGCAATCAGCCCCAGCATTTT. It is translated as CASSYDRLSNQPQHF.

This clone was counted between two and nine times. This chain joins TRBV11-2 and TRBJ1-2, with a tentative D call TRBD1 (6 bases). Germline V lookup: CDR1 SGHAT, CDR2 FQNNGV. V lost 1 base, J lost 7 bases, and 13 bases lay in between. CDR3 length: 14 amino acids. The CDR3 is CASSLGRTASGYTF. The CDR3 DNA reads as TGTGCCAGCAGCTTAGGGCGGACAGCAAGTGGCTACACCTTC.

The gene calls are TRBV2 and TRBJ2-7; D is possibly TRBD2 (6 bases). This CDR3 is 15 amino acids long. Germline-derived CDR1 and CDR2 are SNHLY and FYNNEI. Deletions cut 11 bases from V and 4 bases from J, with 24 bases between. The CDR3 DNA follows: TGTGCCTCTTCGATTTCGAGGGGAGGTATTTACGAGCAGTACTTC. Amino acids: CASSISRGGIYEQYF.

The chain combines TRBV7-2 with TRBJ2-1; 7 bases fit TRBD1. The length of the CDR3 is 16 residues. V shed 3 bases and J 2 bases; nucleotides not matched to a gene: 7. CDR1 SGHTA and CDR2 FQGNSA come from the germline V gene. This CDR3 is CASSLVRDSAYNEQFF. DNA for the CDR3: TGTGCCAGCAGCTTGGTCCGGGACAGTGCCTACAATGAGCAGTTCTTC.

V usage is TRBV30 and J usage is TRBJ2-3, with 8 bases fitting TRBD1. V gave up 4 bases and J gave up 2 bases; unmatched junction bases: 2. The CDR3 has 13 residues. Germline V gives CDR1 GTSNPN, CDR2 SVGIG (reference sequence). This chain's CDR3 is CAWTGQVTDTQYF. The CDR3 DNA reads as TGTGCCTGGACGGGACAGGTCACAGATACGCAGTATTTT.

The V gene is TRBV4-3, the J gene TRBJ1-3; D gene ambiguous. Trimming shortened V by 0 bases and J by 0 bases, and 3 bases separated the two germline ends. Germline V gives CDR1 LGHNA, CDR2 YSLEER. The CDR3 spans 14 residues. The CDR3 nucleotides read TGCGCCAGCAGCCAAGACCACTCTGGAAACACCATATATTTT. It encodes CASSQDHSGNTIYF.

This chain joins TRBV2 and TRBJ2-1, with D unclear. Between the trimmed V and J ends, which lost 4 bases and 7 bases, there was a span of 11 bases. CDR1 SNHLY and CDR2 FYNNEI come from the germline V gene. CDR3 length: 13 residues. The CDR3 here is CASSVTDYNEQFF. In DNA form, the CDR3 reads TGTGCCAGCAGTGTAACAGATTATAATGAGCAGTTCTTC.

The chain has TRBV27 and TRBJ2-3, with 10 bases fitting TRBD1. V shed 2 bases and J 3 bases; nucleotides not matched to a gene: 5. This CDR3 has 16 residues. From germline, CDR1 is MNHEY and CDR2 SMNVEV (reference sequence). CDR3 sequence: CASSLTGQGPTDTQYF. The CDR3 DNA is TGTGCCAGCAGTTTAACGGGACAGGGGCCGACAGATACGCAGTATTTT.

J is TRBJ1-5 and V is TRBV19, with D maybe TRBD1 (6 bases). Trimming took 4 bases from V and 3 from J, leaving 13 bases between them. CDR3 length equals 15 residues. Germline CDR1 is LNHDA and CDR2 is SQIVND (reference sequence). CDR3 DNA: TGTGCCAGTAGTACTCCTAGGGACACCAATCAGCCCCAGCATTTT. Protein product: CASSTPRDTNQPQHF.

About this clone: The same CDR3 arises from other DNA sequences in this sample as well. The chain employs TRBV28 and TRBJ2-5; TRBD2 matches 8 bases. Per germline, CDR1 MDHEN and CDR2 SYDVKM. Trimming removed 5 bases from V and 4 bases from J; junction bases left unmatched: 3. The CDR3 length is 13 residues. CDR3 amino acids: CASSPGGGETQYF. CDR3 coding DNA: TGTGCCAGCAGTCCCGGGGGGGGAGAGACCCAGTACTTC.

A remark on this clone: Sequence at one end of the junction differs from germline and may be a read error. The CDR3, as DNA: TGTGCTAGCAGCTCCTGGGGACTAGCCGCAGAGACCCAGTACTTC. It is translated as CASSSWGLAAETQYF. The V gene is TRBV7-7, the J gene TRBJ2-5, with 9 bases identical to TRBD2. This CDR3 is built from 15 residues. Germline V gives CDR1 SSHAT, CDR2 FNYEAQ (reference sequence). Using reference TRBV7-7 and TRBJ2-5 for the parts outside the CDR3, the full variable domain is GAGVSQSPRYKVTKRGQDVTLRCDPISSHATLYWYQQALGQGPEFLTYFNYEAQPDKSGLPSDRFSAERPEGSISTLTIQRTEQRDSAMYRCASSSWGLAAETQYFGPGTRLLVL.

The rearrangement links TRBV9 to TRBJ2-2; no firm D call. The CDR3 is 13 residues long. Germline loops: CDR1 SGDLS, CDR2 YYNGEE. The V and J ends lost 3 bases and 6 bases respectively, with 9 bases between them. This CDR3 reads CASSADFAGELFF. DNA for the CDR3: TGTGCCAGCAGCGCAGATTTCGCCGGGGAGCTGTTTTTT.

This clone showed up just a few times. The rearrangement links TRBV7-2 to TRBJ1-5; perhaps TRBD1 as D (5 bases). CDR3 length: 12 amino acids. Germline loops: CDR1 SGHTA, CDR2 FQGNSA. V was shortened by 5 bases and J by 7 bases, with 9 bases between the two germline ends. In nucleotides, the CDR3 is TGTGCCAGCAGCCCATCAGGGCAGCCCCAGCATTTT. It yields the protein CASSPSGQPQHF.

This clone has just one count. The chain is built from TRBV5-1 and TRBJ2-3; tentatively, D is TRBD1 (5 bases). This CDR3 is 13 amino acids long. Trimming left V 0 bases short and J 5 bases short, with 7 bases between. The germline V gene encodes CDR1 SGHRS and CDR2 YFSETQ. CDR3 in DNA: TGCGCCAGCAGCTTGGGTAGGGGAGATACGCAGTATTTT. This codes for CASSLGRGDTQYF. Filled out from reference TRBV5-1 and TRBJ2-3, the complete variable domain reads KAGVTQTPRYLIKTRGQQVTLSCSPISGHRSVSWYQQTPGQGLQFLFEYFSETQRNKGNFPGRFSGRQFSNSRSEMNVSTLELGDSALYLCASSLGRGDTQYFGPGTRLTVL.

The chain uses TRBV7-3 and TRBJ2-7; the D gene is possibly TRBD2 (5 bases). In germline, CDR1 is SGHTA, CDR2 FQGTGA. Trimming removed 1 base from V and 7 bases from J, with 11 bases in between. The CDR3 has 13 amino acids. In DNA, the CDR3 is TGTGCCAGCAGCTTAAAAAGGGAGAATGAGCAGTACTTC. Amino acid sequence: CASSLKRENEQYF.

This clone was observed many times. The chain carries TRBV29-1 and TRBJ2-7; D is perhaps TRBD1 (5 bases). V lost 7 bases and J 2 bases, leaving 12 bases between the germline ends. Germline lookup yields CDR1 SQVTM and CDR2 ANQGSEA. There are 12 residues in the CDR3. CDR3 coding DNA: TGCAGCGGATATGACAGTACCTACGAGCAGTACTTC. Its protein is CSGYDSTYEQYF.